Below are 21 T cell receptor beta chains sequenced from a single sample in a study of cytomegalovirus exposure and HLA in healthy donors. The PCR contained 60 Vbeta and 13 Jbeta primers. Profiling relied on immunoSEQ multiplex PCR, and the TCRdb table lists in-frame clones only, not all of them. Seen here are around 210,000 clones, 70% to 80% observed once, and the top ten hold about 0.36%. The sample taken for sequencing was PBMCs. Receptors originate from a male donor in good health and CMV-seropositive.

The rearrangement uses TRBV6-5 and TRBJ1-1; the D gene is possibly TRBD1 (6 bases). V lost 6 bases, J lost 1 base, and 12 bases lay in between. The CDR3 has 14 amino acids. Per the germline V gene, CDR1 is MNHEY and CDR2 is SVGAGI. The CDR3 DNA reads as TGTGCCAGCAGAAGACAGGCCTCGAACACTGAAGCTTTCTTT. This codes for CASRRQASNTEAFF.

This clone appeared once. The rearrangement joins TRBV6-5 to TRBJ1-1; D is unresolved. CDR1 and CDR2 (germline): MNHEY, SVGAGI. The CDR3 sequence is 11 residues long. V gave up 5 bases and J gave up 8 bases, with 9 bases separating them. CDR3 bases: TGTGCCAGCAGTGAATCCCGGGAAGCTTTCTTT. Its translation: CASSESREAFF.

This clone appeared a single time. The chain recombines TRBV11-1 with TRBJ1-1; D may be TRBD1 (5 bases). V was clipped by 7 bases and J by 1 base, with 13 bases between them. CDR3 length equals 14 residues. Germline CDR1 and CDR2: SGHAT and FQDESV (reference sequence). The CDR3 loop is CASTAQGKNTEAFF. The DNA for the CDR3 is TGTGCCAGCACCGCCCAGGGTAAGAACACTGAAGCTTTCTTT.

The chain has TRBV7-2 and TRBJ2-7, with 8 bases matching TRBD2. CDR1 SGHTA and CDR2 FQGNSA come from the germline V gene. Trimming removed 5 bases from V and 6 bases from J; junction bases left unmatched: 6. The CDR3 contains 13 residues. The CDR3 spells CASSMLAGAEQYF. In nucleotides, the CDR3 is TGTGCCAGCAGCATGCTAGCGGGTGCCGAGCAGTACTTC.

The DNA for the CDR3 is TGTGCCAGCAGCTTGACAGGGAGCAATCAGCCCCAGCATTTT. Translated: CASSLTGSNQPQHF. The chain employs TRBV13 and TRBJ1-5; 7 bases agree with TRBD1. From germline, CDR1 is PRHDT and CDR2 FYEKMQ (reference sequence). The CDR3 contains 14 residues. Trimming cost V 3 bases and J 1 base; bases outside gene matches: 0.

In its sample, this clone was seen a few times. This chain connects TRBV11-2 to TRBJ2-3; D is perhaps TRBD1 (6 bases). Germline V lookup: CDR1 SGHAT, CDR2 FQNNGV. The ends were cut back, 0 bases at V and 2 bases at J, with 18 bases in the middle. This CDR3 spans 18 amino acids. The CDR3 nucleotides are TGTGCCAGCAGCTTAGATAATTGGGGGCTAACTAACACAGATACGCAGTATTTT. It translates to CASSLDNWGLTNTDTQYF.

DNA of the CDR3: TGCGCCAGCAGCTTGGGCAGGGATGAGTCACCCCTCCACTTT. Translated, it gives CASSLGRDESPLHF. V is TRBV5-1 and J is TRBJ1-6; D is perhaps TRBD1 (5 bases). The V gene's germline CDR1 is SGHRS and CDR2 YFSETQ. Trimming stripped 0 bases from V and 10 bases from J, with 11 bases between. This CDR3 contains 14 residues.

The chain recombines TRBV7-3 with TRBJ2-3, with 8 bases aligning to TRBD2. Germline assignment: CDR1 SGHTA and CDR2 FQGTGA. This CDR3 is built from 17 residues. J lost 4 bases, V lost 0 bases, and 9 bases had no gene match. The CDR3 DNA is TGTGCCAGCAGCTTAACCCCATTAGCGGGACGGTCAGATACGCAGTATTTT. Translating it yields CASSLTPLAGRSDTQYF.

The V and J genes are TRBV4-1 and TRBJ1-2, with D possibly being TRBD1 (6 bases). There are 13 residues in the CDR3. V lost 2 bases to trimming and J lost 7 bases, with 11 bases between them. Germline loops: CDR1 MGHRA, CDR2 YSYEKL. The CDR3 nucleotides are TGCGCCAGCAGCCAAAGATCAGGGGTTGGCTACACCTTC. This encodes CASSQRSGVGYTF.

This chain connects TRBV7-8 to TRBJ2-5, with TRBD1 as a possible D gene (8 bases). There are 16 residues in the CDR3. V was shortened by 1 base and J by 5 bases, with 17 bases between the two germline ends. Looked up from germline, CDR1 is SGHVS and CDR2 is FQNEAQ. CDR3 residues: CASSLVLAGDRETQYF. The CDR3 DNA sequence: TGTGCCAGCAGCTTAGTACTCGCGGGGGACAGGGAGACCCAGTACTTC.

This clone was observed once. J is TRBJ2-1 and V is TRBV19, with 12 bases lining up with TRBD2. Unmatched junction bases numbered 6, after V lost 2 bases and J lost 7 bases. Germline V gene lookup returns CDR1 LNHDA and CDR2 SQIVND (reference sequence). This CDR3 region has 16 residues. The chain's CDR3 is CASSILAGGQNNEQFF. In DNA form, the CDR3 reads TGTGCCAGTAGTATACTAGCGGGAGGGCAGAATAATGAGCAGTTCTTC.

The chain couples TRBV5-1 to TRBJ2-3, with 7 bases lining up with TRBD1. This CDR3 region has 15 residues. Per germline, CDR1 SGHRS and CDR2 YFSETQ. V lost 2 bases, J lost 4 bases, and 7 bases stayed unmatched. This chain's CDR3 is CASSFLGGASDTQYF. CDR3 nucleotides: TGCGCCAGCAGCTTCTTAGGGGGCGCCTCAGATACGCAGTATTTT.

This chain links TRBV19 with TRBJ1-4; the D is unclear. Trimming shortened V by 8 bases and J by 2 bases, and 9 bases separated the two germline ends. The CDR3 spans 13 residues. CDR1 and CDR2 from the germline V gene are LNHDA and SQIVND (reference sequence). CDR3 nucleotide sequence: TGTGCCAGTCATGCGGGGACTAATGAAAAACTGTTTTTT. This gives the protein CASHAGTNEKLFF. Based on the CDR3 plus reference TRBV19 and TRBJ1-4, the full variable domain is DGGITQSPKYLFRKEGQNVTLSCEQNLNHDAMYWYRQDPGQGLRLIYYSQIVNDFQKGDIAEGYSVSREKKESFPLTVTSAQKNPTAFYLCASHAGTNEKLFFGSGTQLSVL.

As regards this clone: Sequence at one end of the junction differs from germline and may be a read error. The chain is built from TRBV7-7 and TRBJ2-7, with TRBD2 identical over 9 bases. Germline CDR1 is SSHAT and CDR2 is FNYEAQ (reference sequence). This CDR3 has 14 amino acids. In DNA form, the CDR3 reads TGTGCCAGCAGCCTCGCGGGGGGGGCCTCCGAGCAGTGCTTC. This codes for CASSLAGGASEQCF.

CDR3 protein: CASETGTGVAYNEQFF. In DNA form, the CDR3 reads TGTGCCAGCGAAACCGGGACAGGGGTGGCCTACAATGAGCAGTTCTTC. The rearrangement links TRBV28 to TRBJ2-1; 10 bases match TRBD1. CDR3 length: 16 residues. The germline gives CDR1 MDHEN, CDR2 SYDVKM. With 8 bases clipped from V and 2 bases from J, the junction kept 9 bases outside the gene matches.

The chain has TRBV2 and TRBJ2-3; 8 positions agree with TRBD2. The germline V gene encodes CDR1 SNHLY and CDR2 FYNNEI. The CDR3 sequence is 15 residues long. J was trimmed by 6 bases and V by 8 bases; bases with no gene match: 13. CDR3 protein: CASLDSGTKGDTQYF. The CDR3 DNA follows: TGTGCCAGCCTTGATAGCGGGACGAAGGGGGATACGCAGTATTTT.

The CDR3 DNA follows: TGTGCCAGCAGTCCTATTTTGAACACTGAAGCTTTCTTT. Encoded protein: CASSPILNTEAFF. The gene calls are TRBV27 and TRBJ1-1; D remains ambiguous. CDR3 length: 13 amino acids. V lost 5 bases and J 0 bases, leaving 7 bases between the germline ends. The V gene's germline CDR1 is MNHEY and CDR2 SMNVEV (reference sequence).

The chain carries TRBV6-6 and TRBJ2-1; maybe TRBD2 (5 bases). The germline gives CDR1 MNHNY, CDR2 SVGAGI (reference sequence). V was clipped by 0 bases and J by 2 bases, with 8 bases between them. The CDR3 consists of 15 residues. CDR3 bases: TGTGCCAGCAGTTACTCGGAGGAGCCCTACAATGAGCAGTTCTTC. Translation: CASSYSEEPYNEQFF.

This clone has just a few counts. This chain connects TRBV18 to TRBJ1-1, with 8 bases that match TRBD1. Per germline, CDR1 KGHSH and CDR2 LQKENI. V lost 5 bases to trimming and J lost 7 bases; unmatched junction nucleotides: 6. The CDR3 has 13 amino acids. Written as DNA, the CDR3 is TGTGCCAGCTCAGTACCGGGACAGGTTGAAGCTTTCTTT. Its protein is CASSVPGQVEAFF.

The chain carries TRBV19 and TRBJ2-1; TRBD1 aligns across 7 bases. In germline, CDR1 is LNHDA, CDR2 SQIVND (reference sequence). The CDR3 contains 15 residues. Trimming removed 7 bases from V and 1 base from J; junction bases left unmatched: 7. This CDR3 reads CASTPHRGSYNEQFF. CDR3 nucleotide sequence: TGTGCCAGTACCCCCCACAGGGGTTCCTACAATGAGCAGTTCTTC. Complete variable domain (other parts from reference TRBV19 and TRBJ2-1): DGGITQSPKYLFRKEGQNVTLSCEQNLNHDAMYWYRQDPGQGLRLIYYSQIVNDFQKGDIAEGYSVSREKKESFPLTVTSAQKNPTAFYLCASTPHRGSYNEQFFGPGTRLTVL.

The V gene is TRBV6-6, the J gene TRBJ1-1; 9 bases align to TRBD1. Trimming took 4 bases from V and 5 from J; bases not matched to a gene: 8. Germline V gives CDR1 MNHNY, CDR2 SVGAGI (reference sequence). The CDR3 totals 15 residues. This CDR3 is CASSSTDRGTTEAFF. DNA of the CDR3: TGTGCCAGCAGTTCTACGGACAGGGGAACGACTGAAGCTTTCTTT.